This TCR beta chain is drawn from a study of sequential checkpoint blockade in melanoma. Study details: Randomization was 1:1 between first-line nivolumab→ipilimumab and ipilimumab→nivolumab.

Trimming cost V 6 bases and J 2 bases, with 11 bases left between them. CDR3 length: 13 amino acids. CDR1 and CDR2 (germline): MNHEY, SMNVEV (reference sequence). The table came from immunoSEQ multiplex PCR; TCRdb's copy has only in-frame clones and leaves some out. This table has about 8,000 clones, around 50% appearing once. Regarding treatment: randomized to nivolumab then ipilimumab (arm A) or the reverse (arm B). Live CD3+CD8+ CD19− CD56− cells were sorted from PBMCs. Sequencing used CD8+ T cells sorted from blood (inferred from file names), obtained from a patient given nivolumab and ipilimumab in sequence. This sequence originates from a human donor with melanoma. The chain recombines TRBV27 with TRBJ2-7, with D possibly TRBD1 on 5 matching bases. CDR3 residues: CASRDSFTYEQYF. The CDR3 DNA is TGTGCCAGCAGAGACAGTTTTACCTACGAGCAGTACTTC.